These 21 T cell receptor beta chains were sequenced from one sample in a study of blood T cell repertoires in COVID-19. Here immunoSEQ multiplex PCR was the method, and the copy in TCRdb shows in-frame clones only, minus some. The sample lists a few hundred thousand clones, roughly 85% occurring once. Sequencing was performed on peripheral blood. Receptors were obtained from a woman aged 30 to 39 with active or convalescent COVID-19.

The V gene is TRBV3-1 (or the pseudogene TRBV3-2), the J gene TRBJ2-7; 9 positions agree with TRBD2. Germline V gives CDR1 LGHDT, CDR2 YNNKEL (reference sequence). The CDR3 loop spans 14 amino acids. V gave up 3 bases and J gave up 4 bases; unmatched junction bases: 4. The CDR3 DNA reads TGTGCCAGCAGCCACACTAGCGGGTATTACGAGCAGTACTTC. It encodes CASSHTSGYYEQYF.

This rearrangement joins TRBV27 to TRBJ1-6; D is ambiguous. The V gene lost 6 bases and the J gene lost 1 base, with 7 bases spanning the gap. The CDR3 has 14 residues. In germline, CDR1 is MNHEY, CDR2 SMNVEV (reference sequence). The CDR3 sequence: CASSPLSYNSPLHF. In DNA, the CDR3 is TGTGCCAGCAGCCCCTTATCCTATAATTCACCCCTCCACTTT.

The chain carries TRBV18 and TRBJ1-4, with a possible D match to TRBD1 (5 bases). The V end lost 2 bases, the J end lost 7 bases, and 14 bases lay between the germline ends. There are 15 residues in the CDR3. Germline CDR1 and CDR2: KGHSH and LQKENI. The CDR3 DNA reads TGTGCCAGCTCACCAGTTATGGCAGGGCGTGAAAAACTGTTTTTT. Protein sequence: CASSPVMAGREKLFF.

This rearrangement joins TRBV18 to TRBJ1-2; a possible D gene is TRBD1 (5 bases). Germline V gene data show CDR1 as KGHSH and CDR2 as LQKENI. The V end was cut by 0 bases, the J end by 4 bases, with 12 bases between. The CDR3 runs 15 residues. This CDR3 is CASSPPNTGGYGYTF. The CDR3 bases are TGTGCCAGCTCACCACCTAATACAGGTGGCTATGGCTACACCTTC.

This clone came up once. This rearrangement joins TRBV6-6 to TRBJ1-2; D perhaps matches TRBD1 (5 bases). There are 13 residues in the CDR3. V shed 2 bases and J shed 8 bases, with 12 bases lying between them. Germline-derived CDR1 and CDR2 are MNHNY and SVGAGI (reference sequence). The chain's CDR3 is CASSYGADGGYTF. CDR3 bases: TGTGCCAGCAGTTACGGGGCGGACGGGGGCTACACCTTC.

The rearrangement joins TRBV9 to TRBJ2-7, with 7 bases that match TRBD2. V was pared by 0 bases and J by 7 bases, with 16 bases of the junction left unmatched. This CDR3 is 17 amino acids long. Germline CDR1 and CDR2: SGDLS and YYNGEE. The CDR3 loop is CASSVGLLSGRAGEQYF. The CDR3 nucleotides are TGTGCCAGCAGCGTAGGCCTCCTATCGGGGAGGGCGGGGGAGCAGTACTTC.

Here the CDR3 reads CASSAGQGKNEQYF. In nucleotides, the CDR3 is TGTGCCAGCAGCGCTGGACAGGGGAAAAACGAGCAGTACTTC. V gene TRBV9 combines with J gene TRBJ2-7; 9 bases are a match to TRBD1. The CDR3 length is 14 residues. CDR1 SGDLS and CDR2 YYNGEE come from the germline V gene. Unmatched junction bases numbered 6, after V lost 3 bases and J lost 5 bases.

This clone occurred a few times. The chain links TRBV4-2 to TRBJ2-2; D unresolved. This CDR3 contains 14 residues. Per the germline V gene, CDR1 is LGHNA and CDR2 is YNFKEQ. V was shortened by 4 bases and J by 7 bases, with 13 bases between the two germline ends. The CDR3 coding sequence is TGTGCCAGCAGCCGACTCGCTGAAGGCGGGGAGCTGTTTTTT. Translated, it gives CASSRLAEGGELFF.

This chain links TRBV3-1 (or the pseudogene TRBV3-2) with TRBJ1-4; D unclear. This CDR3 has 13 amino acids. Trimming left V 4 bases short and J 2 bases short, with 5 bases between. Germline V lookup: CDR1 LGHDT, CDR2 YNNKEL (reference sequence). The CDR3 DNA sequence: TGTGCCAGCAGCCGGCAGACTAATGAAAAACTGTTTTTT. It encodes CASSRQTNEKLFF.

This sequence joins TRBV12-3 or TRBV12-4 and TRBJ1-6, with D uncertain. This CDR3 spans 12 amino acids. The ends were cut back, 2 bases at V and 8 bases at J, with 4 bases in the middle. In DNA form, the CDR3 reads TGTGCCAGCAGTTTATTATATTCACCCCTCCACTTT. This sequence encodes CASSLLYSPLHF.

The CDR3 sequence is CASSHTGRDTRNYEQYF. CDR3 in DNA: TGTGCCAGCAGCCATACTGGCCGGGACACAAGGAACTACGAGCAGTACTTC. The chain has TRBV27 and TRBJ2-7; possible D gene TRBD1, 6 bases. The CDR3 is 17 residues long. CDR1 MNHEY and CDR2 SMNVEV come from the germline V gene (reference sequence). Trimming stripped 6 bases from V and 3 bases from J, with 24 bases between.

The rearrangement joins TRBV7-8 to TRBJ1-1; perhaps TRBD1 as D (5 bases). Germline V gene sequence: CDR1 SGHVS, CDR2 FQNEAQ. Trimming left V 5 bases short and J 4 bases short, with 20 bases between. CDR3 length equals 16 residues. CDR3 amino acids: CASSRGTGDGVTEAFF. In DNA, the CDR3 is TGTGCCAGCAGCCGAGGGACGGGGGACGGGGTCACTGAAGCTTTCTTT.

The rearrangement links TRBV5-4 to TRBJ2-1; TRBD1 matches 9 bases. V gave up 2 bases and J gave up 7 bases; unmatched junction bases: 13. Germline V gene data show CDR1 as SGHNT and CDR2 as YYREEE (reference sequence). CDR3 length equals 17 residues. As DNA, the CDR3 is TGTGCCAGCAGCTTCACCCTTCCGGGACAGGGTAATAATGAGCAGTTCTTC. Its translation: CASSFTLPGQGNNEQFF.

The rearrangement uses TRBV7-2 and TRBJ1-3; D remains ambiguous. Germline CDR1 and CDR2: SGHTA and FQGNSA. The germline V and J ends were trimmed by 2 bases and 7 bases, with 12 bases remaining between them. The CDR3 is 14 amino acids. CDR3 in amino acids: CASSLSGEINTIYF. The CDR3 nucleotides are TGTGCCAGCAGCTTATCGGGAGAGATTAACACCATATATTTT.

The J gene is TRBJ2-7, the V gene TRBV7-9; 12 positions agree with TRBD1. Germline lookup yields CDR1 SEHNR and CDR2 FQNEAQ (reference sequence). Trimming removed 5 bases from V and 3 bases from J; junction bases left unmatched: 5. The CDR3 spans 15 residues. As DNA, the CDR3 is TGTGCCAGCAGCCTGGGACAGGGGGCTGGCTACGAGCAGTACTTC. Translating it yields CASSLGQGAGYEQYF.

The CDR3 here is CASSLVAAYNSPLHF. For the CDR3, the DNA is TGTGCCAGCAGCTTAGTCGCGGCTTATAATTCACCCCTCCACTTT. The chain uses TRBV7-2 and TRBJ1-6, with unresolved D. Germline V lookup: CDR1 SGHTA, CDR2 FQGNSA. With 1 base removed from V and 4 bases from J, the gap between germline ends came to 8 bases. The CDR3 runs 15 residues.

The rearrangement joins TRBV18 to TRBJ1-2; TRBD1 agrees at 9 bases. This CDR3 spans 15 amino acids. Germline trimming cut 4 bases from V and 8 bases from J; bases unmatched to any gene: 11. Germline V gives CDR1 KGHSH, CDR2 LQKENI. The CDR3: CASSRRPGQGGGYTF. CDR3 in DNA: TGTGCCAGCTCACGAAGACCGGGACAGGGAGGGGGCTACACCTTC.

The table lists this clone with a few counts. V usage is TRBV7-9 and J usage is TRBJ1-1; D is perhaps TRBD1 (6 bases). Germline V gene sequence: CDR1 SEHNR, CDR2 FQNEAQ (reference sequence). The CDR3 consists of 15 residues. Trimming took 5 bases from V and 5 from J, leaving 18 bases between them. This chain's CDR3 is CASSRKGGLMTEAFF. DNA of the CDR3: TGTGCCAGCAGCAGAAAAGGGGGATTGATGACTGAAGCTTTCTTT.

This clone was seen a handful of times. The rearrangement joins TRBV27 to TRBJ1-5; D unclear. Germline values: CDR1 MNHEY, CDR2 SMNVEV (reference sequence). This CDR3 spans 15 amino acids. V was shortened by 3 bases and J by 4 bases, with 13 bases between the two germline ends. The CDR3 sequence is CASSLWQAKNQPQHF. The CDR3 nucleotides are TGTGCCAGCAGTTTGTGGCAGGCCAAAAATCAGCCCCAGCATTTT.

V and J are TRBV7-8 and TRBJ1-5, with 10 bases identical to TRBD1. From germline, CDR1 is SGHVS and CDR2 FQNEAQ. The CDR3 spans 14 residues. The J segment lost 3 bases and the V segment lost 6 bases, leaving 2 bases of the junction unmatched. The CDR3 loop is CASRGQGYNQPQHF. CDR3 DNA sequence: TGTGCCAGCAGGGGACAGGGGTACAATCAGCCCCAGCATTTT.

V is TRBV28 and J is TRBJ1-1, with D unclear. The CDR3 runs 12 residues. Germline V gene sequence: CDR1 MDHEN, CDR2 SYDVKM. V lost 5 bases and J 2 bases, leaving 6 bases between the germline ends. The CDR3 nucleotides are TGTGCCAGCAGTCCCGTCAACACTGAAGCTTTCTTT. Protein: CASSPVNTEAFF.